One and the same sample provided the 2 T cell receptor beta chains below, sequenced in a study of shared clonotypes between healthy human individuals. Some clones are missing from TCRdb's copy, which holds only in-frame ones; the method was immunoSEQ multiplex PCR. The sample carries 1.5 million to 2.5 million clones, 85% to 95% recorded once. CD45RO-negative cells were positively selected for CCR7, leaving out terminally differentiated effector memory CD45RA+ cells. What was sequenced was naive CD8+ T cells sorted from blood. The receptors come from a man aged 18 to 29 in good health.

V usage is TRBV9 and J usage is TRBJ2-1, with 7 nucleotides matching TRBD2. The CDR3 is 14 residues long. J was trimmed by 6 bases and V by 10 bases; bases with no gene match: 13. Germline assignment: CDR1 SGDLS and CDR2 YYNGEE. The CDR3 nucleotides are TGTGCCTCCTCATCATCGGGAGGAGGCAATGAGCAGTTCTTC. Translated: CASSSSGGGNEQFF.

The chain recombines TRBV27 with TRBJ2-7, with 8 bases that match TRBD2. Germline values: CDR1 MNHEY, CDR2 SMNVEV (reference sequence). The CDR3 is made up of 15 amino acids. V shed 4 bases, J shed 2 bases, and the junction held 7 bases outside the gene matches. The CDR3 sequence: CASSYSGSMAYEQYF. The CDR3 region has the DNA TGTGCCAGCAGTTACAGCGGGAGTATGGCCTACGAGCAGTACTTC.